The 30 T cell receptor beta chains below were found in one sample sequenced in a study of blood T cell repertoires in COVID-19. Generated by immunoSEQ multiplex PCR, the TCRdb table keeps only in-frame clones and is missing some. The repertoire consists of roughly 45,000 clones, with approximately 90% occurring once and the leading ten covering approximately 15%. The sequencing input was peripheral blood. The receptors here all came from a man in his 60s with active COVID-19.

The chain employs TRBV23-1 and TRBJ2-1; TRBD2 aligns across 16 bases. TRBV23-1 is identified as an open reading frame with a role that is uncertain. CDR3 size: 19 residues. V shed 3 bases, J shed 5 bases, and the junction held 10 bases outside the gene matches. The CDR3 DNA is TGCGCCAGCAGTCAGGGGACTAGCGGGAGGGACTTTAGGGACAATGAGCAGTTCTTC. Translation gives CASSQGTSGRDFRDNEQFF.

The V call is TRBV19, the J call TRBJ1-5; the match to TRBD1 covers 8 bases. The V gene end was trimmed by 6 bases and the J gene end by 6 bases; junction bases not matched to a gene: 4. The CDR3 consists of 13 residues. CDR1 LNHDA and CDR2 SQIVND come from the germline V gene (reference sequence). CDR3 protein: CASSRTGSQPQHF. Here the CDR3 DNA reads TGTGCCAGTAGCCGGACAGGGAGTCAGCCCCAGCATTTT.

This CDR3 is CASSLAGGVETQYF. In nucleotides, the CDR3 is TGTGCCAGCAGCTTAGCTGGGGGGGTAGAGACCCAGTACTTC. The chain carries TRBV7-2 and TRBJ2-5; 7 bases line up with TRBD2. V shed 0 bases, J shed 4 bases, and the junction held 2 bases outside the gene matches. CDR1 and CDR2 from the germline V gene are SGHTA and FQGNSA. This CDR3 has 14 amino acids.

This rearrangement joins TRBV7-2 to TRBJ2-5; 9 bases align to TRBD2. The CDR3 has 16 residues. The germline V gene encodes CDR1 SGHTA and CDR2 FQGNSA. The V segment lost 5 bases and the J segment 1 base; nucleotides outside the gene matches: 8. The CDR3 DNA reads TGTGCCAGCAGCATCAATAGCGGGGGAGCCCAAGAGACCCAGTACTTC. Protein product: CASSINSGGAQETQYF.

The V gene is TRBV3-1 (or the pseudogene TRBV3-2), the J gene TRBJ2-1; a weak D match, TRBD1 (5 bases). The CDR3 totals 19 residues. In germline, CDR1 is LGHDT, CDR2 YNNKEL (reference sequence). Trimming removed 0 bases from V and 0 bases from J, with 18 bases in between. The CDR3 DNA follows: TGTGCCAGCAGCCAAGAGGGGAAATTCACCCAGGGCTCCTACAATGAGCAGTTCTTC. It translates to CASSQEGKFTQGSYNEQFF.

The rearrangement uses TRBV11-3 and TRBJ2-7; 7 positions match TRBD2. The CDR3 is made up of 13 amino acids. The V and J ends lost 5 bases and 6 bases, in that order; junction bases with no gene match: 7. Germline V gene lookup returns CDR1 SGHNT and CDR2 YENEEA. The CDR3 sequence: CASSPETSAEQYF. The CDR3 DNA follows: TGTGCCAGCAGCCCCGAAACTAGCGCCGAGCAGTACTTC.

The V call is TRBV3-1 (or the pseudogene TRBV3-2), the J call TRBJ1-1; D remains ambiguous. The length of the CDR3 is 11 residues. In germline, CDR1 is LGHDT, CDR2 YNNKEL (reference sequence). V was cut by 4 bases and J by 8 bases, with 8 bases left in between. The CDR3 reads CASSPGKEAFF. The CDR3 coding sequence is TGTGCCAGCAGCCCGGGGAAGGAAGCTTTCTTT.

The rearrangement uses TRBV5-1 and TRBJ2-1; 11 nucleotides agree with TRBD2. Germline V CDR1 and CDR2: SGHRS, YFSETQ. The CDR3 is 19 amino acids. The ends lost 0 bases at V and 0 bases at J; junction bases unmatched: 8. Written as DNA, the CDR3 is TGCGCCAGCAGCTTGGTAGGCGGACTAGCGGGTAGCTCCTACAATGAGCAGTTCTTC. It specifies CASSLVGGLAGSSYNEQFF.

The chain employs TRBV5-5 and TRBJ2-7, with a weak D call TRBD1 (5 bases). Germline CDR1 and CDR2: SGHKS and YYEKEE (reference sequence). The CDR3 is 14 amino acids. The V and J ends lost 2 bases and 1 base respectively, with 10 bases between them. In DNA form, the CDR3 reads TGTGCCAGCAGCTTTATTCGACAGTCCTACGAGCAGTACTTC. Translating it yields CASSFIRQSYEQYF.

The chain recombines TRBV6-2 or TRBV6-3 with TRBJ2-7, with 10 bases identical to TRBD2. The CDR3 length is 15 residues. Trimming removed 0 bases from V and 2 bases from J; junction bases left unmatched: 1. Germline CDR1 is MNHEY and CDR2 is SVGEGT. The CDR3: CASSYSSGGAYEQYF. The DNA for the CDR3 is TGTGCCAGCAGTTACTCCAGCGGGGGGGCCTACGAGCAGTACTTC.

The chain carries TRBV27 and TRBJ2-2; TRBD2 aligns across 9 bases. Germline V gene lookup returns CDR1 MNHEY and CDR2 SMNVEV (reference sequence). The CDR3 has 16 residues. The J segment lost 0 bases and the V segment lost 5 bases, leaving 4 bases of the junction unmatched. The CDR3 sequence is CASSPVAGANTGELFF. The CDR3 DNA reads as TGTGCCAGCAGTCCGGTAGCGGGAGCGAACACCGGGGAGCTGTTTTTT.

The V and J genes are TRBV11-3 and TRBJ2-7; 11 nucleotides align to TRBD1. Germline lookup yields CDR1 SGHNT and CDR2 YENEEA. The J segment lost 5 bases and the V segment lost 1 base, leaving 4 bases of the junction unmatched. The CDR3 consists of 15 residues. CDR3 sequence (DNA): TGTGCCAGCAGCTTAGGGGGACAGGGGGGCCACGAGCAGTACTTC. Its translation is CASSLGGQGGHEQYF.

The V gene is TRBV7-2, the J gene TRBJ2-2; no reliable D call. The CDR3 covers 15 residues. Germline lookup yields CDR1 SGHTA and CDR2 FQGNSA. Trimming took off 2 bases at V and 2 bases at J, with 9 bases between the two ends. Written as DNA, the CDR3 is TGTGCCAGCAGCTTAAACGGGTTCAACACCGGGGAGCTGTTTTTT. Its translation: CASSLNGFNTGELFF. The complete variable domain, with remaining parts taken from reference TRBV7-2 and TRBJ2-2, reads GAGVSQSPSNKVTEKGKDVELRCDPISGHTALYWYRQSLGQGLEFLIYFQGNSAPDKSGLPSDRFSAERTGGSVSTLTIQRTQQEDSAVYLCASSLNGFNTGELFFGEGSRLTVL.

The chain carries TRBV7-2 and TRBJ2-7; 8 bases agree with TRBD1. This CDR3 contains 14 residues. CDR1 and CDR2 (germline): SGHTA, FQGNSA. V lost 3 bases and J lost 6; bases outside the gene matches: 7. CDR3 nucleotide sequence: TGTGCCAGCAGCTTCAGGGGGCCTCCGGCCGAGCAGTACTTC. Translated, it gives CASSFRGPPAEQYF.

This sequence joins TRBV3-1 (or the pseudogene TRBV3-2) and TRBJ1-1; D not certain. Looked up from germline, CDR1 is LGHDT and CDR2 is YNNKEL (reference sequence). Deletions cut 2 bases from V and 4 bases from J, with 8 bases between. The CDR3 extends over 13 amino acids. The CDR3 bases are TGTGCCAGCAGCCAAACATCGGGCACTGAAGCTTTCTTT. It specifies CASSQTSGTEAFF.

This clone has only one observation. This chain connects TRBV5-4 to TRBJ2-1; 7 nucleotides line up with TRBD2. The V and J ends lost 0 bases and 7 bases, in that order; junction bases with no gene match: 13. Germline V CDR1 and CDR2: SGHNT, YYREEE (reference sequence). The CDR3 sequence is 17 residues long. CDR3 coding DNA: TGTGCCAGCAGCTTGGCCTATAAGGGACTAACGGGAAATGAGCAGTTCTTC. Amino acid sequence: CASSLAYKGLTGNEQFF.

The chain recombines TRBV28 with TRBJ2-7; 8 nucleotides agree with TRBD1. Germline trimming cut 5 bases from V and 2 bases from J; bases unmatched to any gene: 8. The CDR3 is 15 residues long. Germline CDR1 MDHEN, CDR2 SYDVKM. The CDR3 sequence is CASSTRDRRPYEQYF. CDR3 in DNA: TGTGCCAGCAGTACCCGGGACAGGCGACCCTACGAGCAGTACTTC.

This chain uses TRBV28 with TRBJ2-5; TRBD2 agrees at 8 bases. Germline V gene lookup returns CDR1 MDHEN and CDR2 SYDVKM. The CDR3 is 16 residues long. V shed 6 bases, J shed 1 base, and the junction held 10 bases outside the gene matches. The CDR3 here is CASSLSGAVLQETQYF. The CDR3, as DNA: TGTGCCAGCAGCCTTAGCGGGGCTGTACTCCAAGAGACCCAGTACTTC. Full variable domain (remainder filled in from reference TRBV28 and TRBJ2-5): DVKVTQSSRYLVKRTGEKVFLECVQDMDHENMFWYRQDPGLGLRLIYFSYDVKMKEKGDIPEGYSVSREKKERFSLILESASTNQTSMYLCASSLSGAVLQETQYFGPGTRLLVL.

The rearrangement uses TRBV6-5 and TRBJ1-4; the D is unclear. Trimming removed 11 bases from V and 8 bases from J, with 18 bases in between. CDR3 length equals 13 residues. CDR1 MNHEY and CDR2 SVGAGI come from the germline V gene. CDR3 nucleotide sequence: TGTGCCTCTAACACGGCGGCGTGGGAAAAACTGTTTTTT. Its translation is CASNTAAWEKLFF.

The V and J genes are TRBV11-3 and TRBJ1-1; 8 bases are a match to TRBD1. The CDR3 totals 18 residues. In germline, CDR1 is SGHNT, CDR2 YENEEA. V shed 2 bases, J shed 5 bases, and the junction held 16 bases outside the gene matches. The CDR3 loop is CASSLTAPRTGMRTEAFF. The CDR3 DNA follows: TGTGCCAGCAGCTTAACCGCCCCCCGGACAGGGATGAGAACTGAAGCTTTCTTT.

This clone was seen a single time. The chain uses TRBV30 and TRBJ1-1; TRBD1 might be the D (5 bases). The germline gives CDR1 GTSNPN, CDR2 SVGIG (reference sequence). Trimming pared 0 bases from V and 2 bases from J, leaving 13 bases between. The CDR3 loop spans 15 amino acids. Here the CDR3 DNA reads TGTGCCTGGAGTGTACCCCGGACATCTAACACTGAAGCTTTCTTT. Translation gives CAWSVPRTSNTEAFF.

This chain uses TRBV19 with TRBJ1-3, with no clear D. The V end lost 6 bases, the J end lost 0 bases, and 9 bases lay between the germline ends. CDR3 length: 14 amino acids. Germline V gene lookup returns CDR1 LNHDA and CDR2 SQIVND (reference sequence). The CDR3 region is CASSPSVSGNTIYF. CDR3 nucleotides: TGTGCCAGTAGCCCAAGCGTCTCTGGAAACACCATATATTTT.

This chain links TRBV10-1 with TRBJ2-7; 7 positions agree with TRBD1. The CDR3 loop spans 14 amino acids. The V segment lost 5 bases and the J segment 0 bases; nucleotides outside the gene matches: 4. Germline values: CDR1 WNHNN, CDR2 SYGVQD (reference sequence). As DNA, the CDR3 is TGCGCCAGCAGTCCAGGACAGGCCTCCTACGAGCAGTACTTC. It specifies CASSPGQASYEQYF.

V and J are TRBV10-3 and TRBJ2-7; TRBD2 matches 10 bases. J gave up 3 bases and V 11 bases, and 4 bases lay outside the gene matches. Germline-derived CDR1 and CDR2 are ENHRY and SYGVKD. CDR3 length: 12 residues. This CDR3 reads CASRLAGYEQYF. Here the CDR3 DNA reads TGTGCCTCAAGACTAGCGGGCTACGAGCAGTACTTC.

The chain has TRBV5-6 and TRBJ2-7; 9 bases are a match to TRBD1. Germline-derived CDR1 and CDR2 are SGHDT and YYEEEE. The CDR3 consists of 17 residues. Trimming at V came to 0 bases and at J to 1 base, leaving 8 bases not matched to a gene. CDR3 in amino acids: CASSLGPPGQGSYEQYF. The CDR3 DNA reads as TGTGCCAGCAGCTTGGGGCCCCCGGGACAGGGATCCTACGAGCAGTACTTC. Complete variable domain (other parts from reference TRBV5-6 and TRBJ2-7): DAGVTQSPTHLIKTRGQQVTLRCSPKSGHDTVSWYQQALGQGPQFIFQYYEEEERQRGNFPDRFSGHQFPNYSSELNVNALLLGDSALYLCASSLGPPGQGSYEQYFGPGTRLTVT.

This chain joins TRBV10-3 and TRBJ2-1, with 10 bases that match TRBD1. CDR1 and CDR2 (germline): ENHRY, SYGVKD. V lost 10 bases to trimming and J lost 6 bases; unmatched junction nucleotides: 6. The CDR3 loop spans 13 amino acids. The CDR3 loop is CATDRGLGNEQFF. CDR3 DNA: TGTGCCACCGACAGGGGGCTAGGCAATGAGCAGTTCTTC.

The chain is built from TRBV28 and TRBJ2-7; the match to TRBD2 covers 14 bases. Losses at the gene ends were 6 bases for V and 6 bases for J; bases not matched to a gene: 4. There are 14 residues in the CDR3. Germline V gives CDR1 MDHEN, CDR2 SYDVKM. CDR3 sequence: CASRTGTSGGEQYF. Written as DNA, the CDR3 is TGTGCCAGCAGGACCGGGACTAGCGGGGGCGAGCAGTACTTC.

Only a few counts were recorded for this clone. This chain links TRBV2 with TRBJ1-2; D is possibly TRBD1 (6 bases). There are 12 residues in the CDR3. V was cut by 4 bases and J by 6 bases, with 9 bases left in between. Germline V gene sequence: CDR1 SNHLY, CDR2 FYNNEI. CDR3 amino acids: CASSVQGNGYTF. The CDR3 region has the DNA TGTGCCAGCAGTGTACAGGGAAATGGCTACACCTTC.

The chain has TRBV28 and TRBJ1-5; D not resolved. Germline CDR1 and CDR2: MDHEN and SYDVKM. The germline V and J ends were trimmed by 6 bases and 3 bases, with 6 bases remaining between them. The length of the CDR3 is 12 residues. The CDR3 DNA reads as TGTGCCAGCAGACAGAACAATCAGCCCCAGCATTTT. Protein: CASRQNNQPQHF.

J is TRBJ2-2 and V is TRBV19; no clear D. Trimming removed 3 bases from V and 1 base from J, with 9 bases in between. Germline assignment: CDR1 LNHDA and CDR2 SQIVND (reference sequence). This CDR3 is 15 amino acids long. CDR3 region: CASSILALNTGELFF. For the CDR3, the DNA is TGTGCCAGTAGTATCCTCGCGCTGAACACCGGGGAGCTGTTTTTT.